The entry below describes one T cell receptor beta chain. This record belongs to a study of cytomegalovirus exposure and HLA in healthy donors. Amplification used 60 Vbeta primers and 13 Jbeta primers. Assay used: immunoSEQ multiplex PCR; TCRdb lists only in-frame clones, some missing. This sample has about 110,000 clones, with approximately 83% found just once. The CDR3 is 15 residues long. V lost 0 bases and J lost 8, with 12 bases in between. Germline V gene sequence: CDR1 SGHRS, CDR2 YFSETQ. The V call is TRBV5-1, the J call TRBJ1-6; D not resolved. This receptor was obtained from a man aged 35-49 years in good health and CMV-seronegative. Input material: PBMCs. The CDR3 nucleotides read TGCGCCAGCAGCTTGGGCCAGGTACGAGATTCACCCCTCCACTTT. Its protein product is CASSLGQVRDSPLHF.